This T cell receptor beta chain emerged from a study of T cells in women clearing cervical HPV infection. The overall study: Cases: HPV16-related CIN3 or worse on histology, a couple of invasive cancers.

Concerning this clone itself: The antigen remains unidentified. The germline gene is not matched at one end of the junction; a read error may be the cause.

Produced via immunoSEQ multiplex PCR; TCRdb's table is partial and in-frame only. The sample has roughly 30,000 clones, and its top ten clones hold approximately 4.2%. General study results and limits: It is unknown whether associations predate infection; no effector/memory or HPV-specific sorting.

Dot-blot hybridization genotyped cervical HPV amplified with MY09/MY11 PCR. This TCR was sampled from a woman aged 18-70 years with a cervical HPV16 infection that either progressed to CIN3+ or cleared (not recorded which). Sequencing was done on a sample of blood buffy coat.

The CDR3 bases that were read are TGCGCCAGCAGCCAAGACCACGGGACTTCCTACGAG. Protein: CASSQDHGTSYE. The entire CDR3 is CASSQDHGTSYEQYF. The chain has TRBV4-2 and TRBJ2-7; D possibly corresponds to TRBD2 (6 bases). The read stops 3 residues short of the end of the CDR3; the missing end is completed from the germline J gene. Germline lookup yields CDR1 LGHNA and CDR2 YNFKEQ. The CDR3 consists of 15 residues.